This T cell receptor beta chain was captured by sequencing in a study of regulatory T cells in long-lasting Graves disease. Germline V gives CDR1 MNHNS, CDR2 SASEGT. The CDR3 length is 13 residues. Trimming took off 6 bases at V and 2 bases at J, with 8 bases between the two ends. Time point reported: newly diagnosed GD, antithyroid drugs for less than 3 months. Preparation of the TCR library used RNA extracted from PBMCs. CDR3 regions were amplified by Arm-PCR using iRepertoire HTBI primers to build TCR beta libraries. MiXCR, applied by TCRdb to the multiplex PCR reads, yields one record per CDR3 protein. The sample lists about 500,000 distinct CDR3 sequences; more than 10% were seen once. A further study also used this sample, focusing on T cells in Graves' hyperthyroidism and ophthalmopathy. That paper adds: The study excluded patients with uncontrolled infection, other autoimmune disease, pregnancy or lactation. First-round RT-PCR with HTBI primers amplified the TCR CDR3 region.

This specimen was peripheral blood mononuclear cells (PBMCs), taken at new diagnosis, from a patient treated with antithyroid drugs. The receptor comes from a woman in her 30s with Graves disease. This chain connects TRBV6-1 to TRBJ2-4; D uncertain. In DNA, the CDR3 is TGTGCCAGCAGAGAGGTTTCCAAAAACATTCAGTACTTC. It yields the protein CASREVSKNIQYF.